The 32 T cell receptor beta chains below come from one sample, sequenced in a study of T cell changes during pregnancy in multiple sclerosis. Method: immunoSEQ multiplex PCR; TCRdb's copy keeps in-frame clones and lacks some. The data contain around 70,000 clones, 92% of them singletons. Sequenced here: CD4+ T cells from peripheral blood mononuclear cells, sampled after pregnancy. The receptors derive from a female donor with multiple sclerosis, enrolled in a pregnancy study.

The chain combines TRBV6-5 with TRBJ2-2, with a weak D call TRBD1 (5 bases). The CDR3 is made up of 15 amino acids. V lost 5 bases and J 8 bases, leaving 18 bases between the germline ends. Per germline, CDR1 MNHEY and CDR2 SVGAGI. In DNA form, the CDR3 reads TGTGCCAGCAGTCCGACAGACTCATTAAGGGGGGAGCTGTTTTTT. Amino acids: CASSPTDSLRGELFF.

The chain couples TRBV11-2 to TRBJ2-3; possible D gene TRBD2, 5 bases. The V gene lost 4 bases and the J gene lost 2 bases, with 13 bases spanning the gap. This CDR3 contains 15 residues. Germline CDR1 is SGHAT and CDR2 is FQNNGV. CDR3 amino acids: CASSSAAGPTDTQYF. The CDR3 region has the DNA TGTGCCAGCAGCTCAGCGGCAGGCCCCACAGATACGCAGTATTTT.

The CDR3 nucleotides read TGTGCCAGCAGGCCAGGACAGGCCTACGAGCAGTACTTC. This encodes CASRPGQAYEQYF. The J gene is TRBJ2-7, the V gene TRBV25-1; TRBD1 aligns across 7 bases. From germline, CDR1 is MGHDK and CDR2 SYGVNS. V shed 6 bases, J shed 2 bases, and the junction held 4 bases outside the gene matches. The CDR3 is 13 residues long.

This clone was observed a single time. The rearrangement uses TRBV9 and TRBJ2-3; TRBD2 matches at 13 bases. Germline V CDR1 and CDR2: SGDLS, YYNGEE. This CDR3 contains 18 residues. The V segment lost 3 bases and the J segment 4 bases; nucleotides outside the gene matches: 11. The CDR3 nucleotides read TGTGCCAGCAGCGGTGGACTAGCGGGAGTAGGTTCGGCAGATACGCAGTATTTT. The encoded protein is CASSGGLAGVGSADTQYF.

The chain uses TRBV11-2 and TRBJ1-3, with a weak D call TRBD1 (5 bases). V dropped 4 bases and J dropped 3 bases, with 10 bases sitting between them. This CDR3 comprises 14 residues. Germline CDR1 reads SGHAT; CDR2 reads FQNNGV. The CDR3 loop is CASSSLGVGNTIYF. In DNA form, the CDR3 reads TGTGCCAGCAGCTCGCTAGGGGTTGGAAACACCATATATTTT.

The chain carries TRBV4-2 and TRBJ2-2; TRBD2 aligns across 11 bases. Germline assignment: CDR1 LGHNA and CDR2 YNFKEQ. The CDR3 is made up of 16 amino acids. V was clipped by 0 bases and J by 5 bases; unmatched bases: 2. CDR3 DNA: TGTGCCAGCAGCCAAGATGGGACTAGCGGTACCGGGGAGCTGTTTTTT. Translated, it gives CASSQDGTSGTGELFF.

The DNA for the CDR3 is TGTGCCAGCAGTTCCGACTCGTACAATGAGCAGTTCTTC. As protein: CASSSDSYNEQFF. The rearrangement uses TRBV2 and TRBJ2-1; D remains ambiguous. The CDR3 contains 13 residues. Trimming cost V 5 bases and J 4 bases, with 9 bases left between them. Germline V gene lookup returns CDR1 SNHLY and CDR2 FYNNEI.

The V call is TRBV5-1, the J call TRBJ2-5; no clear D. Per germline, CDR1 SGHRS and CDR2 YFSETQ. The V end lost 5 bases, the J end lost 4 bases, and 18 bases lay between the germline ends. The CDR3 is 15 amino acids. In DNA form, the CDR3 reads TGCGCCAGCAGATCCTCTACTGGGCGAGTAGAGACCCAGTACTTC. Amino acids: CASRSSTGRVETQYF.

The rearrangement links TRBV25-1 to TRBJ2-7; D may be TRBD1 (7 bases). V was clipped by 7 bases and J by 5 bases, with 15 bases between them. CDR1 MGHDK and CDR2 SYGVNS come from the germline V gene. The CDR3 is 13 amino acids. As DNA, the CDR3 is TGTGCCAGCAAGGAGGGGGCAAGGAACGAGCAGTACTTC. Translation gives CASKEGARNEQYF.

This chain links TRBV5-1 with TRBJ2-3, with 8 bases that match TRBD2. Trimming removed 3 bases from V and 5 bases from J; junction bases left unmatched: 8. Germline assignment: CDR1 SGHRS and CDR2 YFSETQ. This CDR3 is built from 15 residues. CDR3 sequence reads: CASSSHAGGIDTQYF. The CDR3 DNA reads as TGCGCCAGCAGCTCCCACGCGGGAGGAATAGATACGCAGTATTTT.

The gene calls are TRBV6-1 and TRBJ1-1; D remains unclear. Trimming removed 0 bases from V and 0 bases from J, with 8 bases in between. The CDR3 runs to 15 residues. Germline V gives CDR1 MNHNS, CDR2 SASEGT. The CDR3 protein is CASSEAVALNTEAFF. The DNA of the CDR3 is TGTGCCAGCAGTGAAGCGGTAGCATTGAACACTGAAGCTTTCTTT.

The CDR3 loop reads CASSYSRATNEKLFF. The CDR3 nucleotides read TGTGCCAGCAGTTACTCGAGGGCAACTAATGAAAAACTGTTTTTT. This rearrangement joins TRBV6-5 to TRBJ1-4; D gene unclear. CDR1 is MNHEY, CDR2 SVGAGI, per germline. The CDR3 has 15 amino acids. V was clipped by 0 bases and J by 0 bases, with 5 bases between them.

The rearrangement links TRBV5-6 to TRBJ2-5, with D unclear. The CDR3 has 14 amino acids. Germline CDR1 reads SGHDT; CDR2 reads YYEEEE. Trimming shortened V by 2 bases and J by 1 base, and 9 bases separated the two germline ends. Here the CDR3 reads CASSFPGTQETQYF. In DNA form, the CDR3 reads TGTGCCAGCAGCTTCCCTGGCACCCAAGAGACCCAGTACTTC.

The V gene is TRBV5-4, the J gene TRBJ2-5; TRBD1 agrees at 7 bases. After removal of 4 bases from V and 5 bases from J, the junction contained 8 bases not matched to a gene. Germline V lookup: CDR1 SGHNT, CDR2 YYREEE (reference sequence). CDR3 length: 14 residues. For the CDR3, the DNA is TGTGCCAGCAGCGTGACAGGGAATTGGGAGACCCAGTACTTC. Translated: CASSVTGNWETQYF.

For the CDR3, the DNA is TGTGCCAGCAGCGATCGGGACAGATACGAGCAGTACTTC. Residues: CASSDRDRYEQYF. The V gene is TRBV7-9, the J gene TRBJ2-7, with TRBD1 matching over 7 bases. The CDR3 has 13 amino acids. Germline V gene lookup returns CDR1 SEHNR and CDR2 FQNEAQ (reference sequence). After removal of 5 bases from V and 4 bases from J, the junction contained 5 bases not matched to a gene.

The rearrangement links TRBV29-1 to TRBJ2-6; 9 nucleotides align to TRBD1. Germline V gene data show CDR1 as SQVTM and CDR2 as ANQGSEA. The V segment lost 1 base and the J segment 2 bases; nucleotides outside the gene matches: 6. The CDR3 has 17 amino acids. CDR3 bases: TGCAGCGTTGAAGGGACAGGGGTCCCTCCTGGGGCCAACGTCCTGACTTTC. Amino acid sequence: CSVEGTGVPPGANVLTF.

The chain combines TRBV29-1 with TRBJ2-5; D possibly corresponds to TRBD2 (5 bases). CDR3 length: 14 residues. Trimming took 5 bases from V and 1 from J, leaving 14 bases between them. The germline V gene has CDR1 SQVTM and CDR2 ANQGSEA. CDR3 amino acids: CSVSPSGIQETQYF. The CDR3, as DNA: TGCAGCGTTTCTCCATCCGGGATCCAAGAGACCCAGTACTTC.

The rearrangement uses TRBV28 and TRBJ1-2, with 9 bases lining up with TRBD1. The CDR3 totals 15 residues. Losses at the gene ends were 2 bases for V and 7 bases for J; bases not matched to a gene: 8. Germline V gene lookup returns CDR1 MDHEN and CDR2 SYDVKM. Written as DNA, the CDR3 is TGTGCCAGCAGTTTACCCGGGACAGGGTCGTCTGGCTACACCTTC. This codes for CASSLPGTGSSGYTF.

Written as DNA, the CDR3 is TGTGCCAGCAGCTTGAAAGTGAGGGAGATCACTGAAGCTTTCTTT. Its protein product is CASSLKVREITEAFF. The J gene is TRBJ1-1, the V gene TRBV5-5; D ambiguous. The V gene's germline CDR1 is SGHKS and CDR2 YYEKEE (reference sequence). The CDR3 totals 15 residues. Trimming pared 1 base from V and 4 bases from J, leaving 14 bases between.

The V and J genes are TRBV30 and TRBJ1-3; no clear D gene. Germline V lookup: CDR1 GTSNPN, CDR2 SVGIG (reference sequence). CDR3 length: 15 amino acids. Trimming cost V 3 bases and J 3 bases, with 15 bases left between them. In DNA, the CDR3 is TGTGCCTGGAGGGAAGAGGTTGCTCGTGGAAACACCATATATTTT. Amino acid sequence: CAWREEVARGNTIYF.

This rearrangement joins TRBV5-1 to TRBJ1-1; tentative D call: TRBD1 (6 bases). Trimming stripped 4 bases from V and 0 bases from J, with 10 bases between. This CDR3 spans 14 amino acids. Germline CDR1 reads SGHRS; CDR2 reads YFSETQ. The DNA for the CDR3 is TGCGCCAGCAGCCCGGACAGTATGAACACTGAAGCTTTCTTT. It codes for CASSPDSMNTEAFF.

The rearrangement links TRBV4-1 to TRBJ2-6; perhaps TRBD1 as D (6 bases). The CDR3 runs 18 residues. Germline CDR1 is MGHRA and CDR2 is YSYEKL. V lost 3 bases and J lost 0, with 15 bases in between. CDR3 sequence (DNA): TGCGCCAGCAGCCACTTACAGGGTCACAACTCTGGGGCCAACGTCCTGACTTTC. Translated: CASSHLQGHNSGANVLTF.

The V and J genes are TRBV5-1 and TRBJ1-1; 7 bases are shared with TRBD1. This CDR3 spans 14 amino acids. V dropped 5 bases and J dropped 2; count of bases not matched to a gene: 6. The germline V gene has CDR1 SGHRS and CDR2 YFSETQ. The CDR3 DNA follows: TGCGCCAGCAGGGACGGGACAGCCAACACTGAAGCTTTCTTT. Its translation: CASRDGTANTEAFF. The complete variable domain, with remaining parts taken from reference TRBV5-1 and TRBJ1-1, reads KAGVTQTPRYLIKTRGQQVTLSCSPISGHRSVSWYQQTPGQGLQFLFEYFSETQRNKGNFPGRFSGRQFSNSRSEMNVSTLELGDSALYLCASRDGTANTEAFFGQGTRLTVV.

The chain combines TRBV5-1 with TRBJ1-4; TRBD1 matches at 10 bases. The CDR3 consists of 17 residues. V lost 4 bases and J lost 4; bases outside the gene matches: 10. The germline gives CDR1 SGHRS, CDR2 YFSETQ. In DNA, the CDR3 is TGCGCCAGCAGCAAGGACAGGGGGAACTCAAATAATGAAAAACTGTTTTTT. Translating gives CASSKDRGNSNNEKLFF.

DNA of the CDR3: TGTGCCAGCTCACCCCTCTCCGGGACAGGGGTTAATTCACCCCTCCACTTT. It codes for CASSPLSGTGVNSPLHF. This chain links TRBV18 with TRBJ1-6; the match to TRBD1 covers 10 bases. The CDR3 is made up of 17 amino acids. Germline V gene sequence: CDR1 KGHSH, CDR2 LQKENI. V lost 3 bases, J lost 6 bases, and 8 bases stayed unmatched. Variable domain in full (rest from reference TRBV18 and TRBJ1-6): NAGVMQNPRHLVRRRGQEARLRCSPMKGHSHVYWYRQLPEEGLKFMVYLQKENIIDESGMPKERFSAEFPKEGPSILRIQQVVRGDSAAYFCASSPLSGTGVNSPLHFGNGTRLTVT.

This sequence joins TRBV27 and TRBJ2-3; TRBD2 matches at 7 bases. The CDR3 runs 17 residues. The V gene end was trimmed by 0 bases and the J gene end by 2 bases; junction bases not matched to a gene: 8. Germline CDR1 is MNHEY and CDR2 is SMNVEV (reference sequence). The CDR3 reads CASSLSIGRGVTDTQYF. In nucleotides, the CDR3 is TGTGCCAGCAGTTTATCGATTGGACGGGGGGTCACAGATACGCAGTATTTT.

Many counts were recorded for this clone. This rearrangement joins TRBV30 to TRBJ2-7; D is possibly TRBD1 (5 bases). Germline-derived CDR1 and CDR2 are GTSNPN and SVGIG (reference sequence). V gave up 2 bases and J gave up 3 bases, with 14 bases separating them. The length of the CDR3 is 14 residues. CDR3 DNA sequence: TGTGCCTGGAGTTTAACAATTCAGGGCTACGAGCAGTACTTC. It yields the protein CAWSLTIQGYEQYF.

This chain joins TRBV27 and TRBJ2-2; perhaps TRBD1 as D (6 bases). The CDR3 loop spans 14 amino acids. Trimming left V 2 bases short and J 7 bases short, with 11 bases between. Germline CDR1 reads MNHEY; CDR2 reads SMNVEV (reference sequence). Here the CDR3 reads CASSLMGAGGELFF. CDR3 coding DNA: TGTGCCAGCAGTTTAATGGGGGCCGGCGGGGAGCTGTTTTTT.

The J gene is TRBJ1-4, the V gene TRBV6-4, with D tentatively TRBD1 (6 bases). V lost 4 bases and J 7 bases, leaving 16 bases between the germline ends. Germline loops: CDR1 MRHNA, CDR2 SNTAGT. The CDR3 runs 15 residues. The CDR3 DNA follows: TGTGCCAGCAGTGTAACAGGGAAGAGCGGTGAAAAACTGTTTTTT. It codes for CASSVTGKSGEKLFF.

This chain links TRBV28 with TRBJ2-2; D is perhaps TRBD2 (5 bases). Germline CDR1 MDHEN, CDR2 SYDVKM. Trimming cost V 3 bases and J 5 bases, with 16 bases left between them. The CDR3 contains 16 residues. This chain's CDR3 is CASSFSGRVGTGELFF. The CDR3 bases are TGTGCCAGCAGTTTCAGTGGGAGAGTCGGGACCGGGGAGCTGTTTTTT. The full variable domain, with the rest looked up from reference TRBV28 and TRBJ2-2, is DVKVTQSSRYLVKRTGEKVFLECVQDMDHENMFWYRQDPGLGLRLIYFSYDVKMKEKGDIPEGYSVSREKKERFSLILESASTNQTSMYLCASSFSGRVGTGELFFGEGSRLTVL.

The chain has TRBV6-6 and TRBJ1-3, with D perhaps TRBD1 (6 bases). Germline CDR1 is MNHNY and CDR2 is SVGAGI (reference sequence). The CDR3 runs to 15 residues. V lost 0 bases and J lost 4, with 10 bases in between. The CDR3 loop reads CASSYSQGNGNTIYF. The CDR3 DNA follows: TGTGCCAGCAGTTACTCTCAGGGGAACGGAAACACCATATATTTT.

The chain joins TRBV5-1 to TRBJ2-1, with TRBD2 matching over 16 bases. CDR1 SGHRS and CDR2 YFSETQ come from the germline V gene. The CDR3 has 14 amino acids. With V trimmed by 4 bases and J by 9 bases, 1 base remained unmatched. The CDR3 DNA is TGCGCCAGCAGCGGGACTAGCGGGAGGGGTGAGCAGTTCTTC. Its translation is CASSGTSGRGEQFF.